These T cell receptor beta chains were read from a single sample in a study of PD-1 blockade in classical Hodgkin lymphoma. TCRdb keeps only in-frame clones here, not all; method: immunoSEQ multiplex PCR. The sample consists of some 62,000 clones, about 91% of them appearing once. Here the sequenced sample was peripheral blood mononuclear cells (PBMCs), taken at baseline. The source is a human donor with classical Hodgkin lymphoma. The CDR3 runs from the conserved cysteine through the conserved F or W. Fields, in order: clone size, J gene, V gene, D gene, CDR3 protein, CDR3 DNA. A D gene is named only where the DNA matches it firmly. Expanded clones get a size class; other rows say once, few or many, or leave the size out.

NA	TRBJ2-3	TRBV9	TRBD2	CASGLGLAGGTYRGTDTQYF	TGTGCCAGCGGACTCGGACTAGCGGGGGGCACGTACAGGGGCACAGATACGCAGTATTTT
NA	TRBJ2-7	TRBV11-3	TRBD1	CASSYSGTGTYEQYF	TGTGCCAGCAGCTACTCCGGGACAGGGACCTACGAGCAGTACTTC
NA	TRBJ1-2	TRBV11-2	NA	CASSLVPEWHYGYTF	TGTGCCAGCAGCCTAGTCCCAGAGTGGCACTATGGCTACACCTTC
once	TRBJ2-6	TRBV4-3	NA	CASSQDHSSGANVLTF	TGCGCCAGCAGCCAAGATCACAGCTCCGGGGCCAACGTCCTGACTTTC
NA	TRBJ2-7	TRBV7-9	TRBD1	CASKPGTGDYEQYF	TGTGCCAGCAAGCCGGGGACAGGGGACTACGAGCAGTACTTC
NA	TRBJ2-7	TRBV5-4	NA	CASSVGEVADLSYEQYF	TGTGCCAGCAGCGTCGGGGAGGTGGCAGATCTCTCCTACGAGCAGTACTTC
NA	TRBJ1-2	TRBV18	TRBD1	CASSPLEGAYGYTF	TGTGCCAGCTCACCCCTCGAGGGGGCCTATGGCTACACCTTC
once	TRBJ2-3	TRBV29-1	NA	CSVEPVGTYTDTQYF	TGCAGCGTTGAACCGGTTGGGACTTACACAGATACGCAGTATTTT
NA	TRBJ2-1	TRBV9	TRBD2	CASSGGTSGGARYNEQFF	TGTGCCAGCAGCGGCGGGACTAGCGGGGGGGCCCGATACAATGAGCAGTTCTTC
NA	TRBJ1-5	TRBV7-9	TRBD1	CASSRGGNPNQPQHF	TGTGCCAGCAGCCGAGGGGGCAACCCTAATCAGCCCCAGCATTTT
NA	TRBJ2-1	TRBV4-3	TRBD2	CASNRELAGAYNEQFF	TGCGCCAGCAATCGGGAACTAGCGGGGGCCTACAATGAGCAGTTCTTC
NA	TRBJ2-7	TRBV7-2	TRBD2	CASSFLGGDYEQYF	TGTGCCAGCAGCTTCCTGGGGGGGGACTACGAGCAGTACTTC
once	TRBJ2-3	TRBV7-9	NA	CASSPSGPDTQYF	TGTGCCAGCAGCCCCTCGGGTCCCGATACGCAGTATTTT
NA	TRBJ1-5	TRBV19	NA	CASSIEGESYQPQHF	TGTGCCAGTAGTATAGAAGGGGAATCCTATCAGCCCCAGCATTTT
NA	TRBJ1-1	TRBV19	TRBD1	CASSTDRVTEAFF	TGTGCCAGTAGTACGGACAGGGTCACTGAAGCTTTCTTT
NA	TRBJ2-7	TRBV6-4	NA	CASRWGTYEQYF	TGTGCCAGCCGGTGGGGTACGTACGAGCAGTACTTC
once	TRBJ1-2	TRBV6-5	NA	CASSKGHLGVDGYTF	TGTGCCAGCAGTAAGGGACATTTGGGAGTGGATGGCTACACCTTC
few	TRBJ1-2	TRBV5-6	NA	CASSLAQGGGYTF	TGTGCCAGCAGCTTGGCACAGGGAGGGGGCTACACCTTC
NA	TRBJ2-5	TRBV30	NA	CAWSGELAETQYF	TGTGCCTGGAGTGGGGAGCTAGCGGAGACCCAGTACTTC
NA	TRBJ1-2	TRBV5-1	TRBD1	CASSLALGTGVGYTF	TGCGCCAGCAGCTTGGCGTTGGGGACAGGGGTAGGCTACACCTTC
NA	TRBJ2-7	TRBV30	TRBD1	CAWSPTGVEQYF	TGTGCCTGGAGCCCTACAGGGGTCGAGCAGTACTTC
NA	TRBJ1-2	TRBV5-1	NA	CASRSGRDAFGYTF	TGCGCCAGCAGGTCGGGGAGGGATGCTTTTGGCTACACCTTC
NA	TRBJ2-2	TRBV5-1	NA	CASTIRVDTGELFF	TGCGCCAGCACTATCAGGGTGGACACCGGGGAGCTGTTTTTT
NA	TRBJ2-3	TRBV6-4	NA	CASSVLASTDTQYF	TGTGCCAGCAGTGTTCTTGCTAGCACAGATACGCAGTATTTT
NA	TRBJ2-7	TRBV5-1	NA	CASSLGQSSYEQYF	TGCGCCAGCAGCTTGGGACAAAGCTCCTACGAGCAGTACTTC
NA	TRBJ1-6	TRBV4-2	NA	CASSQDPGSGASPLHF	TGTGCCAGCAGCCAAGATCCGGGGTCAGGGGCATCACCCCTCCACTTT
once	TRBJ2-3	TRBV7-9	NA	CASSAWEVTDTQYF	TGTGCCAGCAGCGCTTGGGAGGTTACAGATACGCAGTATTTT
NA	TRBJ2-5	TRBV4-2	TRBD2	CASSQDRAGIETQYF	TGTGCCAGCAGCCAAGATAGAGCGGGGATAGAGACCCAGTACTTC
NA	TRBJ1-2	TRBV9	NA	CASSVDPGLDYTF	TGTGCCAGCAGCGTAGATCCAGGGCTTGACTACACCTTC
NA	TRBJ1-1	TRBV10-3	NA	CAISEAGLGEAFF	TGTGCCATCAGTGAGGCCGGGTTGGGTGAAGCTTTCTTT
NA	TRBJ2-1	TRBV7-2	TRBD2	CASGPPGLAGGVGEQFF	TGTGCCAGCGGGCCACCGGGACTAGCGGGGGGAGTAGGTGAGCAGTTCTTC
NA	TRBJ1-5	TRBV6-1	NA	CASTPPGRGHQPQHF	TGTGCCAGCACTCCCCCGGGGAGGGGACATCAGCCCCAGCATTTT
NA	TRBJ2-2	TRBV6-6	TRBD2	CASSGKAGTNTGELFF	TGTGCCAGCAGTGGAAAAGCGGGGACGAACACCGGGGAGCTGTTTTTT
NA	TRBJ2-2	TRBV9	TRBD2	CASSGAGGGTGELFF	TGTGCCAGCAGCGGGGCCGGCGGGGGGACCGGGGAGCTGTTTTTT
NA	TRBJ1-4	TRBV25-1	TRBD1	CASSQGWEQGATNEKLFF	TGTGCCAGCAGCCAAGGATGGGAGCAGGGGGCAACTAATGAAAAACTGTTTTTT
NA	TRBJ1-3	TRBV29-1	NA	CSVVAPGSGNTIYF	TGCAGCGTTGTCGCCCCGGGCTCTGGAAACACCATATATTTT
NA	TRBJ2-5	TRBV7-3	NA	CASSLETQYF	TGTGCCAGCAGCCTGGAGACCCAGTACTTC
NA	TRBJ1-1	TRBV25-1	TRBD1	CASRGDRASQSEAFF	TGCGCCAGCAGGGGGGACAGGGCATCACAGTCAGAAGCTTTCTTT
NA	TRBJ1-2	TRBV6-6	TRBD1	CASSPDRANYGYTF	TGTGCCAGCAGCCCAGACAGGGCTAACTATGGCTACACCTTC
NA	TRBJ2-3	TRBV12-5	TRBD1	CASGLVQGGTDTQYF	TGTGCTAGTGGTTTGGTACAGGGGGGCACAGATACGCAGTATTTT